The 18 T cell receptor beta chains given below trace back to one sample, sequenced in a study of Ad26.COV2.S vaccination and SARS-CoV-2 variants. Treatment: over 15 received Ad26.COV2.S at low or high dose, single or two shots; about 5 received placebo; per-sample allocation not given. Day 63 after the first vaccine or placebo injection was the time point for sampling. TCRdb keeps only in-frame clones here, not all; method: immunoSEQ multiplex PCR. The sample contains 300,000 to 400,000 clones, about nine tenths of which appear only once. This specimen was peripheral blood, taken in a trial of Ad26.COV2.S vaccine versus placebo. Receptor source: a person aged 18-60 years who received the Ad26.COV2.S COVID-19 vaccine or a placebo.

This chain joins TRBV10-3 and TRBJ1-1; no clear D. Per the germline V gene, CDR1 is ENHRY and CDR2 is SYGVKD. The V end lost 7 bases, the J end lost 3 bases, and 15 bases lay between the germline ends. The CDR3 contains 14 residues. This chain's CDR3 is CAINNEGWDTEAFF. Written as DNA, the CDR3 is TGTGCCATCAATAACGAGGGATGGGACACTGAAGCTTTCTTT.

This clone was found once. The chain links TRBV9 to TRBJ2-2; D is ambiguous. The CDR3 is 12 residues long. Germline CDR1 SGDLS, CDR2 YYNGEE. Trimming left V 0 bases short and J 10 bases short, with 7 bases between. CDR3: CASSVGGSELFF. CDR3 nucleotides: TGTGCCAGCAGCGTAGGTGGATCGGAGCTGTTTTTT.

This chain uses TRBV11-2 with TRBJ2-5, with TRBD2 matching over 13 bases. Per germline, CDR1 SGHAT and CDR2 FQNNGV. Unmatched junction bases numbered 13, after V lost 1 base and J lost 5 bases. The CDR3 extends over 19 amino acids. CDR3 bases: TGTGCCAGCAGCTTAGGGACTAGCGGGGGAAACAGGAGGCGGGAGACCCAGTACTTC. This sequence encodes CASSLGTSGGNRRRETQYF.

This chain connects TRBV6-5 to TRBJ1-2, with a weak D call TRBD1 (6 bases). This CDR3 has 14 residues. Germline values: CDR1 MNHEY, CDR2 SVGAGI. The V gene lost 6 bases and the J gene lost 5 bases, with 16 bases spanning the gap. This CDR3 reads CASRRGAIGYGYTF. The CDR3 region has the DNA TGTGCCAGCAGGCGGGGGGCGATTGGTTATGGCTACACCTTC.

This rearrangement joins TRBV25-1 to TRBJ1-2, with D tentatively TRBD1 (6 bases). CDR1 is MGHDK and CDR2 is SYGVNS in the germline V gene. V was shortened by 7 bases and J by 4 bases, with 13 bases between the two germline ends. The CDR3 extends over 13 amino acids. The DNA of the CDR3 is TGTGCCAGCACCGGAATACAGGGCTATGGCTACACCTTC. Its protein is CASTGIQGYGYTF.

The CDR3, as DNA: TGTGCCAGCACCATTTTGGGGGACACTGAAGCTTTCTTT. It encodes CASTILGDTEAFF. The gene calls are TRBV2 and TRBJ1-1; tentatively, D is TRBD1 (5 bases). V lost 7 bases to trimming and J lost 3 bases, with 12 bases between them. The length of the CDR3 is 13 residues. Germline V CDR1 and CDR2: SNHLY, FYNNEI.

The rearrangement joins TRBV6-5 to TRBJ2-1; 8 bases agree with TRBD1. Germline assignment: CDR1 MNHEY and CDR2 SVGAGI. The CDR3 sequence is 11 residues long. CDR3 protein: CDTGGHNEQFF. The CDR3 DNA sequence: TGTGATACAGGGGGACACAATGAGCAGTTCTTC.

V usage is TRBV3-1 (or the pseudogene TRBV3-2) and J usage is TRBJ1-1, with a possible D match to TRBD1 (5 bases). The germline V gene has CDR1 LGHDT and CDR2 YNNKEL (reference sequence). The CDR3 totals 13 residues. V dropped 1 base and J dropped 6 bases, with 9 bases sitting between them. In DNA, the CDR3 is TGTGCCAGCAGCCAAGTTCTGGGACCTGAAGCTTTCTTT. It is translated as CASSQVLGPEAFF.

The CDR3, as DNA: TGTGCCAGCAGCTTAGCGGGACAGCTTGATGAGCAGTTCTTC. Residues: CASSLAGQLDEQFF. The rearrangement uses TRBV7-9 and TRBJ2-1; 7 positions agree with TRBD1. The CDR3 has 14 residues. The V and J ends lost 0 bases and 8 bases, in that order; junction bases with no gene match: 4. Germline V CDR1 and CDR2: SEHNR, FQNEAQ (reference sequence).

The chain recombines TRBV6-4 with TRBJ2-1, with a tentative D call TRBD2 (5 bases). The V gene's germline CDR1 is MRHNA and CDR2 SNTAGT. V lost 5 bases and J 4 bases, leaving 18 bases between the germline ends. The CDR3 has 16 residues. In nucleotides, the CDR3 is TGTGCCAGCAGTTTCGCCGGGTCTGGAGGATACAATGAGCAGTTCTTC. The encoded protein is CASSFAGSGGYNEQFF.

The chain uses TRBV5-1 and TRBJ2-7; D not resolved. This CDR3 region has 14 residues. Trimming left V 0 bases short and J 5 bases short, with 12 bases between. Germline assignment: CDR1 SGHRS and CDR2 YFSETQ. The CDR3 bases are TGCGCCAGCAGCTTGGGGGCGCGAGCTAACGAGCAGTACTTC. Amino acid sequence: CASSLGARANEQYF.

V and J are TRBV4-1 and TRBJ1-2; 8 bases match TRBD1. The ends lost 2 bases at V and 6 bases at J; junction bases unmatched: 5. The germline CDR1 and CDR2 sequences are MGHRA and YSYEKL. CDR3 length: 14 residues. CDR3 protein: CASSQRDRGDGYTF. The CDR3 DNA sequence: TGCGCCAGCAGCCAACGTGACAGGGGCGATGGCTACACCTTC.

CDR3 sequence (DNA): TGTGCCAGCAGCTTCGGACAGAGCTCCTACAATGAGCAGTTCTTC. It specifies CASSFGQSSYNEQFF. This chain connects TRBV6-5 to TRBJ2-1, with D possibly matching TRBD1 (6 bases). Germline-derived CDR1 and CDR2 are MNHEY and SVGAGI. The V end lost 6 bases, the J end lost 0 bases, and 12 bases lay between the germline ends. The CDR3 has 15 residues.

This clone was seen just once. This CDR3 is CSASSIIGGVTEAFF. The DNA for the CDR3 is TGCAGTGCTAGTAGTATAATCGGGGGTGTTACTGAAGCTTTCTTT. The chain recombines TRBV20-1 with TRBJ1-1, with D possibly matching TRBD1 (5 bases). This CDR3 is 15 amino acids long. V gave up 3 bases and J gave up 5 bases, with 19 bases separating them. The germline V gene encodes CDR1 DFQATT and CDR2 SNEGSKA (reference sequence).

V is TRBV6-1 and J is TRBJ1-1; D unclear. Trimming took off 2 bases at V and 1 base at J, with 8 bases between the two ends. Germline CDR1 reads MNHNS; CDR2 reads SASEGT. The CDR3 length is 14 residues. The CDR3 DNA reads TGTGCCAGCAGTGAATGGGTGGGGAACACTGAAGCTTTCTTT. Protein product: CASSEWVGNTEAFF.

The rearrangement links TRBV7-8 to TRBJ2-2; unclear D gene. V was cut by 4 bases and J by 9 bases, with 9 bases left in between. The CDR3 has 12 amino acids. The V gene's germline CDR1 is SGHVS and CDR2 FQNEAQ. This CDR3 reads CASSSTSRELFF. Here the CDR3 DNA reads TGTGCCAGCAGCTCTACGTCCCGGGAGCTGTTTTTT.

V gene TRBV9 combines with J gene TRBJ2-2, with TRBD1 as a possible D gene (5 bases). The CDR3 runs to 15 residues. The V end lost 3 bases, the J end lost 1 base, and 10 bases lay between the germline ends. Germline loops: CDR1 SGDLS, CDR2 YYNGEE. CDR3 residues: CASSALDMNTGELFF. The CDR3 bases are TGTGCCAGCAGCGCCCTGGACATGAACACCGGGGAGCTGTTTTTT.

This chain links TRBV19 with TRBJ1-3; D is unclear. CDR3 length equals 14 residues. Trimming cost V 7 bases and J 0 bases, with 10 bases left between them. Germline V gene lookup returns CDR1 LNHDA and CDR2 SQIVND (reference sequence). CDR3 nucleotides: TGTGCCAGTATGAGGCAGAGCTCTGGAAACACCATATATTTT. Translation: CASMRQSSGNTIYF.